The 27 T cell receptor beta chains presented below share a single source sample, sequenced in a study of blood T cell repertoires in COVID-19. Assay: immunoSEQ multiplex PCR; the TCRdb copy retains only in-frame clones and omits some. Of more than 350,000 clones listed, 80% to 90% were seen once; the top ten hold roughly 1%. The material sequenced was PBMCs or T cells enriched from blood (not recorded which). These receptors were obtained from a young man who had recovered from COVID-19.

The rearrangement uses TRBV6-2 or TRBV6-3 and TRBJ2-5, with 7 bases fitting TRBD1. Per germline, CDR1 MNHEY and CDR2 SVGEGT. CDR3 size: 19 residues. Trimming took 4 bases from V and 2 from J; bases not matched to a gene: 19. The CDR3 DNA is TGTGCCAGCAGTTCCCGGACAGGACTGGACGGGGTCTCGCAAGAGACCCAGTACTTC. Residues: CASSSRTGLDGVSQETQYF.

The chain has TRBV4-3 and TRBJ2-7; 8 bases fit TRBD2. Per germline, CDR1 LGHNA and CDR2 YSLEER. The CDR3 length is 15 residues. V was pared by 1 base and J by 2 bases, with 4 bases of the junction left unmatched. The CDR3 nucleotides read TGCGCCAGCAGCCAAGGAGCGGGAGCAACCTACGAGCAGTACTTC. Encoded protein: CASSQGAGATYEQYF.

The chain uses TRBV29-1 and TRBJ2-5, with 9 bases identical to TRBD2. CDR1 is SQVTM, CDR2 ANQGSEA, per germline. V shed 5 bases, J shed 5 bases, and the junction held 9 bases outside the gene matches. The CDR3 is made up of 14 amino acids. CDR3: CSVLWREGPETQYF. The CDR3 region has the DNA TGCAGCGTTCTATGGCGGGAGGGCCCCGAGACCCAGTACTTC.

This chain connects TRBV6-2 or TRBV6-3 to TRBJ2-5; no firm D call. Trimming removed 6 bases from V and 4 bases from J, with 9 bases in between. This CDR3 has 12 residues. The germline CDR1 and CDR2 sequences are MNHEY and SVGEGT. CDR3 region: CASSPLGETQYF. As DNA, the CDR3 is TGTGCCAGCAGCCCCCTAGGAGAGACCCAGTACTTC.

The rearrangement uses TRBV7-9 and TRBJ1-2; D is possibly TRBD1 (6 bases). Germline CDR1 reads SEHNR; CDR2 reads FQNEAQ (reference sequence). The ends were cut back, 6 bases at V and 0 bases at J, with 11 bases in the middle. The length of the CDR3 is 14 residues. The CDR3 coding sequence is TGTGCCAGCAGTGGACAGTCTTCTAACTATGGCTACACCTTC. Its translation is CASSGQSSNYGYTF.

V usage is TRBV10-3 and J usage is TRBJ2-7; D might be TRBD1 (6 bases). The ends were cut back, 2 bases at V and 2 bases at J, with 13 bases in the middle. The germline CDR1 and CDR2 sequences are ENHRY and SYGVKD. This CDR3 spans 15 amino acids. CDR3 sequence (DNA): TGTGCCATCAGTGAGAGTGGGACAAAAACCTACGAGCAGTACTTC. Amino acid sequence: CAISESGTKTYEQYF.

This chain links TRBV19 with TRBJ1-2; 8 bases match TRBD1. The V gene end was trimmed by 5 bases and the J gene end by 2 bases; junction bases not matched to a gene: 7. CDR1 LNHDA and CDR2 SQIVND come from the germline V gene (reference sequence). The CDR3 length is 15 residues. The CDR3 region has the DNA TGTGCCAGTAGTTCCGGGACAGGAGGAAACTATGGCTACACCTTC. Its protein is CASSSGTGGNYGYTF. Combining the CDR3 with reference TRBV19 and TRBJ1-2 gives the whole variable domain DGGITQSPKYLFRKEGQNVTLSCEQNLNHDAMYWYRQDPGQGLRLIYYSQIVNDFQKGDIAEGYSVSREKKESFPLTVTSAQKNPTAFYLCASSSGTGGNYGYTFGSGTRLTVV.

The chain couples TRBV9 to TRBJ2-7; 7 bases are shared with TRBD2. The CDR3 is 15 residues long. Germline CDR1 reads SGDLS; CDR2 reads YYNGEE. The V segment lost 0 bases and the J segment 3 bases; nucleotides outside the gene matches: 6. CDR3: CASSVDDGGNYEQYF. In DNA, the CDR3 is TGTGCCAGCAGCGTAGATGACGGGGGGAACTACGAGCAGTACTTC. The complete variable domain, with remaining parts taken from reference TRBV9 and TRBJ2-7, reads DSGVTQTPKHLITATGQRVTLRCSPRSGDLSVYWYQQSLDQGLQFLIQYYNGEERAKGNILERFSAQQFPDLHSELNLSSLELGDSALYFCASSVDDGGNYEQYFGPGTRLTVT.

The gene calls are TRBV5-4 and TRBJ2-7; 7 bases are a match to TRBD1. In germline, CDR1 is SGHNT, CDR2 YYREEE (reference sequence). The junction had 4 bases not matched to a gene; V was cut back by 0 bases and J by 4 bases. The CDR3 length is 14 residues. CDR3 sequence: CASSLGGQFYEQYF. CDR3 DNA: TGTGCCAGCAGCTTGGGGGGACAGTTTTACGAGCAGTACTTC.

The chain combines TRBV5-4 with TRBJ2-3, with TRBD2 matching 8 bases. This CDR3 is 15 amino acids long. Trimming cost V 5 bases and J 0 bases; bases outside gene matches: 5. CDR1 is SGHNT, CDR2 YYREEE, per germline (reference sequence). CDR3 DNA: TGTGCCAGCAGACCCAGCGGGAGCAGCACAGATACGCAGTATTTT. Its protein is CASRPSGSSTDTQYF.

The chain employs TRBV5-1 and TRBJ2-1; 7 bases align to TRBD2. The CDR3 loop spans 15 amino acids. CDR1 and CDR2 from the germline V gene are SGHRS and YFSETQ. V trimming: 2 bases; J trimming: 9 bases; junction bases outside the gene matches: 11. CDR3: CASSLGDYPPGEQFF. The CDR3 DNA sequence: TGCGCCAGCAGCTTAGGGGACTACCCACCCGGTGAGCAGTTCTTC.

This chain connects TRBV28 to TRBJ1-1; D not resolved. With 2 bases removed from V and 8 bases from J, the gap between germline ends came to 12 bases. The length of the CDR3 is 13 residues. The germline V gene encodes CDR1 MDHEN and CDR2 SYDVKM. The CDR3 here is CASSLISVREAFF. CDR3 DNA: TGTGCCAGCAGTTTAATTTCGGTCAGGGAAGCTTTCTTT. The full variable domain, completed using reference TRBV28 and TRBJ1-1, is DVKVTQSSRYLVKRTGEKVFLECVQDMDHENMFWYRQDPGLGLRLIYFSYDVKMKEKGDIPEGYSVSREKKERFSLILESASTNQTSMYLCASSLISVREAFFGQGTRLTVV.

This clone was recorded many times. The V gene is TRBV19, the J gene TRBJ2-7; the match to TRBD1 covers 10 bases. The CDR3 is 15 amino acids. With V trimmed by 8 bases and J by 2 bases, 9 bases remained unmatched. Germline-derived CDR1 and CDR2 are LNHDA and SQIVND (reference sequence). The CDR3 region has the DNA TGTGCCAGTGCTTCTTCCGGGACAGGGGCCTACGAGCAGTACTTC. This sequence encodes CASASSGTGAYEQYF.

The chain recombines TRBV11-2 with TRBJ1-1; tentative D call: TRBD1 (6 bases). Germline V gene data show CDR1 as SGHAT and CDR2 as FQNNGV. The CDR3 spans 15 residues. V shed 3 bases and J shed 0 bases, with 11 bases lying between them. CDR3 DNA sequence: TGTGCCAGCAGCTTGCTGACAGGTGTGAACACTGAAGCTTTCTTT. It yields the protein CASSLLTGVNTEAFF.

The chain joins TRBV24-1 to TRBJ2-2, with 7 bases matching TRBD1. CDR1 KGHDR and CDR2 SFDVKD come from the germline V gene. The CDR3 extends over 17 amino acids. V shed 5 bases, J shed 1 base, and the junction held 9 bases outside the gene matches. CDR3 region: CATSGQGVGRNTGELFF. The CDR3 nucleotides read TGTGCCACCAGTGGGCAGGGGGTGGGTCGGAACACCGGGGAGCTGTTTTTT.

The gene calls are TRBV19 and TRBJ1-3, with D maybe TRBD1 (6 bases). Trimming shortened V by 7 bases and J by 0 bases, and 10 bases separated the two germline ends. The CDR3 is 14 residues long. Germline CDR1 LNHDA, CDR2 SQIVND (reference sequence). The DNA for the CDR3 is TGTGCCAGTACACAGGGTAGCTCTGGAAACACCATATATTTT. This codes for CASTQGSSGNTIYF.

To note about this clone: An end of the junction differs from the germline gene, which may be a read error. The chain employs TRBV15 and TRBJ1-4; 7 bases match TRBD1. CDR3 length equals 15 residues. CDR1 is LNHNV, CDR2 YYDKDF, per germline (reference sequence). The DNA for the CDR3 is TGTGCCACCAGCAGAGGGGGGACAGTCAATGAAAAACTATTTTTT. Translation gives CATSRGGTVNEKLFF.

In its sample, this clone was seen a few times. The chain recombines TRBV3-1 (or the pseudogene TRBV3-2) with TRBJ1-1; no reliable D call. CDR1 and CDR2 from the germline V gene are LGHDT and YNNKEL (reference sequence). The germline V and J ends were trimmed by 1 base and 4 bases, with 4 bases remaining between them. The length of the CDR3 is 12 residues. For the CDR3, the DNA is TGTGCCAGCAGCCAAGGTAGCACTGAAGCTTTCTTT. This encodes CASSQGSTEAFF.

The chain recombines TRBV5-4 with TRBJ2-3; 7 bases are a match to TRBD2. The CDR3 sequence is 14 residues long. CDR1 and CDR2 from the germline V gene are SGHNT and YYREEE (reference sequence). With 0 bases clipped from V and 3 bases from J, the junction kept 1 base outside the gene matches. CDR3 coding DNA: TGTGCCAGCAGCTTGGACGGGAGGACAGATACGCAGTATTTT. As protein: CASSLDGRTDTQYF.

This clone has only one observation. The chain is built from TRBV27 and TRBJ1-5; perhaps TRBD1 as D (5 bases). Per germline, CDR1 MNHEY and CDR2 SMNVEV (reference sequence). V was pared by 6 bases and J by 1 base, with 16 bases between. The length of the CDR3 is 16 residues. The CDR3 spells CASRPGTTRSNQPQHF. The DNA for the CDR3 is TGTGCCAGCAGACCAGGGACGACTAGGAGCAATCAGCCCCAGCATTTT.

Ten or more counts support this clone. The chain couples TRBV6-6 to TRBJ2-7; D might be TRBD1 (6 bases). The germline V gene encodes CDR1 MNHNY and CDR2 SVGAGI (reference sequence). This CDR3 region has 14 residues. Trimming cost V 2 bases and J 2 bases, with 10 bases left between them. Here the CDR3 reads CASSYRDNPYEQYF. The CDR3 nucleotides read TGTGCCAGCAGTTACCGGGACAACCCCTACGAGCAGTACTTC.

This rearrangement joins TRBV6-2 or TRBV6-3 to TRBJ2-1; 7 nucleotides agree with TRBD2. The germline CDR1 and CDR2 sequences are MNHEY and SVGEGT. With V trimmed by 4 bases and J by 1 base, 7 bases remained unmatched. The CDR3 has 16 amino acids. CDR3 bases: TGTGCCAGCAGTTCCAGACTAGCTGGTTCCTACAATGAGCAGTTCTTC. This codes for CASSSRLAGSYNEQFF.

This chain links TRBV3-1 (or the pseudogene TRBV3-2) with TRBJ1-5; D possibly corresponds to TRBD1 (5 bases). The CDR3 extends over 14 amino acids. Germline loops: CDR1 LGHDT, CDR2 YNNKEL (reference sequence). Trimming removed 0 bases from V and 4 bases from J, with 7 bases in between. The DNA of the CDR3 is TGTGCCAGCAGCCAAGAGCCAGGGAATCAGCCCCAGCATTTT. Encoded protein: CASSQEPGNQPQHF.

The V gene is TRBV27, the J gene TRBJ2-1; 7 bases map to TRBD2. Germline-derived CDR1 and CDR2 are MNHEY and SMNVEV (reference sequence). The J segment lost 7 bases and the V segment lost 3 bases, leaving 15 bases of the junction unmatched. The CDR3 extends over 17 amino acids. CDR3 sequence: CASSLDGGGFLRNEQFF. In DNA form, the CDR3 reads TGTGCCAGCAGTTTGGACGGCGGGGGATTCCTAAGGAATGAGCAGTTCTTC.

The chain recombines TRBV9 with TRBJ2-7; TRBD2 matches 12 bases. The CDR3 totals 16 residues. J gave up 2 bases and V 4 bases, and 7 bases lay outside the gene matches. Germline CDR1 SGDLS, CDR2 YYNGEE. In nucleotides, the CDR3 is TGTGCCAGCAGCTCGGGACTAGCGGGCGGAACCTACGAGCAGTACTTC. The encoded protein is CASSSGLAGGTYEQYF.

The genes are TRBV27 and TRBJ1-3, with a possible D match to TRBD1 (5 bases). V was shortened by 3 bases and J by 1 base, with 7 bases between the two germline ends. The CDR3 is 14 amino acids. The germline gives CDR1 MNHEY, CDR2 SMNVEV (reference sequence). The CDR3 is CASSLGGSGNTIYF. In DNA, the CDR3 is TGTGCCAGCAGTTTGGGGGGGTCTGGAAACACCATATATTTT.

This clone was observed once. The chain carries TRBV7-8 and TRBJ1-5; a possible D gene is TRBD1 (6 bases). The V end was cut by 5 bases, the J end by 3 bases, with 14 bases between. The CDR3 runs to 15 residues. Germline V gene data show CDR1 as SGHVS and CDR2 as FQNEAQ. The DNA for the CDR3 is TGTGCCAGCAGCCCCGACAGGTTGAACAATCAGCCCCAGCATTTT. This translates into CASSPDRLNNQPQHF.